This entry is about one T cell receptor beta chain. The data stem from a study of response to subunit inactivated influenza vaccine. TCRdb re-called the RT-PCR reads with MiXCR, one entry per CDR3 protein. Of 550,000 to 800,000 distinct CDR3 sequences in the sample, roughly 14% are singletons; the top ten hold 11%. CDR1 and CDR2 from the germline V gene are MGHRA and YSYEKL. The junction had 5 bases not matched to a gene; V was cut back by 4 bases and J by 6 bases. There are 14 residues in the CDR3. The chain combines TRBV4-1 with TRBJ1-2; 10 nucleotides line up with TRBD1. Sequencing was performed on PBMCs from blood, taken 11 to 12 days after vaccination. The receptor was derived from a man in his fifties or sixties who received an inactivated influenza vaccine. Written as DNA, the CDR3 is TGCGCCAGCAGCCGACCGACAGGGGGCGATGGCTACACCTTC. This sequence encodes CASSRPTGGDGYTF.